This T cell receptor beta chain comes out of a study of cytomegalovirus exposure and HLA in healthy donors. Primers included in the PCR were 60 Vbeta and 13 Jbeta primers. Using immunoSEQ multiplex PCR, the repertoire was profiled, and TCRdb retains in-frame clones only, with some absent. Of around 170,000 clones in the sample, around 81% were seen once. Concerning this clone itself: Its antigen remains unknown.

V was pared by 8 bases and J by 5 bases, with 19 bases between. CDR3 size: 14 residues. The germline V gene encodes CDR1 MNHEY and CDR2 SVGAGI. General study points: Some V segments could not be told apart, so they were left out, TRBV6-2 and TRBV6-3 among them.

Material: PBMCs. This clonotype was sampled from a man aged 40-49 years in good health and CMV-seronegative. The J gene is TRBJ2-7, the V gene TRBV6-5; maybe TRBD2 (7 bases). The CDR3 reads CASGEGGVRNEQYF. In nucleotides, the CDR3 is TGTGCCAGCGGGGAGGGGGGGGTAAGAAACGAGCAGTACTTC.